A single sample gave rise to the 32 T cell receptor beta chains below, sequenced in a study of vaccination effects on CD4 cells after COVID-19. Their recognized antigens are unknown. CD4+ T cells specific for antigen were expanded with viral peptide pools by the ViraFEST assay before sequencing. Culturing for around ten days preceded CD4+ T cell isolation. Participants got two doses of BNT162b2 or mRNA-1273 vaccine. Sequencing was performed with immunoSEQ multiplex PCR; in TCRdb, only in-frame clones are kept and a portion is missing. The table has 25,000 to 30,000 clones, approximately 71% seen once; the top ten hold roughly 9%. The sample consisted of CD4+ T cells from PBMCs cultured with HCoV-NL63 spike peptides, taken after COVID-19 vaccination. The receptors were sampled from a human donor who received a COVID-19 vaccine.

The CDR3 loop is CASKGSAYNEQFF. CDR3 DNA: TGTGCCAGCAAGGGCTCTGCCTACAATGAGCAGTTCTTC. The chain employs TRBV2 and TRBJ2-1; D not resolved. CDR1 and CDR2 from the germline V gene are SNHLY and FYNNEI. V was cut by 7 bases and J by 2 bases, with 9 bases left in between. CDR3 size: 13 residues.

The chain employs TRBV19 and TRBJ1-5, with a possible D match to TRBD1 (5 bases). The CDR3 loop spans 12 amino acids. The ends were cut back, 9 bases at V and 4 bases at J, with 10 bases in the middle. Germline V gene lookup returns CDR1 LNHDA and CDR2 SQIVND (reference sequence). The CDR3 here is CARRGENQPQHF. The DNA for the CDR3 is TGTGCCAGGCGGGGGGAAAATCAGCCCCAGCATTTT.

The V gene is TRBV3-1 (or the pseudogene TRBV3-2), the J gene TRBJ2-1; TRBD1 agrees at 7 bases. Germline CDR1 is LGHDT and CDR2 is YNNKEL (reference sequence). Trimming took 1 base from V and 5 from J; bases not matched to a gene: 11. This CDR3 is built from 17 residues. CDR3 DNA: TGTGCCAGCAGCCAAGGTATTACAGGGGCCCGCAACAATGAGCAGTTCTTC. This encodes CASSQGITGARNNEQFF.

The sample holds a few counts of this clone. This chain connects TRBV5-4 to TRBJ1-2; 8 positions agree with TRBD1. Germline CDR1 SGHNT, CDR2 YYREEE (reference sequence). The CDR3 totals 13 residues. J lost 6 bases, V lost 4 bases, and 5 bases had no gene match. The CDR3 nucleotides read TGTGCCAGCAGCGCCCAGGGACAGGATGGCTACACCTTC. This translates into CASSAQGQDGYTF. Combining the CDR3 with reference TRBV5-4 and TRBJ1-2 gives the whole variable domain ETGVTQSPTHLIKTRGQQVTLRCSSQSGHNTVSWYQQALGQGPQFIFQYYREEENGRGNFPPRFSGLQFPNYSSELNVNALELDDSALYLCASSAQGQDGYTFGSGTRLTVV.

This clone has just a few counts. The rearrangement links TRBV24-1 to TRBJ2-2; 9 positions match TRBD1. The length of the CDR3 is 18 residues. CDR1 is KGHDR and CDR2 is SFDVKD in the germline V gene. V was pared by 3 bases and J by 4 bases, with 11 bases of the junction left unmatched. This CDR3 reads CATSDGAGTGILTGELFF. CDR3 DNA: TGTGCCACCAGTGATGGTGCCGGGACAGGGATCCTCACCGGGGAGCTGTTTTTT.

The genes are TRBV11-2 and TRBJ1-2; D is possibly TRBD1 (5 bases). Trimming removed 3 bases at V and 5 bases at J, with 16 bases between. CDR3 length equals 15 residues. The germline V gene has CDR1 SGHAT and CDR2 FQNNGV. The CDR3 is CASSFFRDGLYGYTF. The CDR3 coding sequence is TGTGCCAGCAGCTTCTTCCGGGACGGACTATATGGCTACACCTTC.

The genes are TRBV10-3 and TRBJ2-1; D call uncertain. CDR1 and CDR2 from the germline V gene are ENHRY and SYGVKD. CDR3 length equals 11 residues. CDR3 loop: CAGGAYNEQFF. In DNA form, the CDR3 reads TGTGCGGGCGGAGCATACAATGAGCAGTTCTTC.

Only a few counts were recorded for this clone. The CDR3 DNA is TGTGCCAGCAGCCCGACGGTTGAAGCTTTCTTT. Protein product: CASSPTVEAFF. The chain joins TRBV14 to TRBJ1-1; D is ambiguous. Germline CDR1 reads SGHDN; CDR2 reads FVKESK. The ends were cut back, 4 bases at V and 7 bases at J, with 7 bases in the middle. The CDR3 spans 11 residues.

This clone was observed a handful of times. The chain links TRBV7-9 to TRBJ2-7; D gene uncertain. Trimming removed 0 bases at V and 10 bases at J, with 13 bases between. Germline V gives CDR1 SEHNR, CDR2 FQNEAQ (reference sequence). The CDR3 sequence is 13 residues long. DNA for the CDR3: TGTGCCAGCAGCTTAGCTACGGAACCCAACCAGTACTTC. Protein product: CASSLATEPNQYF.

CDR3 DNA: TGTGCCAGCAGTTACGGGACACGAGCTGGGTCACCCCTCCACTTT. Translating gives CASSYGTRAGSPLHF. V usage is TRBV6-2 or TRBV6-3 and J usage is TRBJ1-6; possible D gene TRBD1, 6 bases. Per germline, CDR1 MNHEY and CDR2 SVGEGT. The CDR3 spans 15 residues. V shed 2 bases and J shed 10 bases, with 15 bases lying between them.

The chain has TRBV2 and TRBJ1-6; 7 positions agree with TRBD1. V shed 6 bases and J 9 bases; nucleotides not matched to a gene: 11. Germline CDR1 and CDR2: SNHLY and FYNNEI. The CDR3 spans 15 residues. The CDR3 loop is CASRGQSDRASPLHF. In DNA, the CDR3 is TGTGCCAGCAGAGGGCAATCCGACAGGGCTTCACCCCTCCACTTT.

V and J are TRBV30 and TRBJ1-5; tentatively, D is TRBD1 (6 bases). This CDR3 has 12 residues. Germline assignment: CDR1 GTSNPN and CDR2 SVGIG (reference sequence). V lost 1 base and J 7 bases, leaving 8 bases between the germline ends. The CDR3 bases are TGTGCCTGGAGTGGGGGGCCCCAGCCCCAGCATTTT. It yields the protein CAWSGGPQPQHF.

The V gene is TRBV5-1, the J gene TRBJ1-2, with a weak D call TRBD1 (6 bases). Looked up from germline, CDR1 is SGHRS and CDR2 is YFSETQ. V was clipped by 2 bases and J by 7 bases, with 15 bases between them. The CDR3 length is 14 residues. DNA of the CDR3: TGCGCCAGCAGCTTTCACAGGGAATCGGTTGGCTACACCTTC. It translates to CASSFHRESVGYTF.

This clone was counted between two and nine times. V usage is TRBV3-1 (or the pseudogene TRBV3-2) and J usage is TRBJ2-1; D may be TRBD2 (5 bases). The CDR3 sequence is 12 residues long. V gave up 5 bases and J gave up 8 bases, with 10 bases separating them. Germline lookup yields CDR1 LGHDT and CDR2 YNNKEL (reference sequence). This CDR3 is CASSSIGDEQFF. CDR3 nucleotide sequence: TGTGCCAGCAGCTCAATCGGGGATGAGCAGTTCTTC.

The chain carries TRBV19 and TRBJ1-5; no clear D. The CDR3 consists of 17 residues. V was trimmed by 5 bases and J by 2 bases, leaving 19 bases between them. Per germline, CDR1 LNHDA and CDR2 SQIVND (reference sequence). In nucleotides, the CDR3 is TGTGCCAGTAGTCCCCCGAAGAGTGGTATGGGCAATCAGCCCCAGCATTTT. It translates to CASSPPKSGMGNQPQHF. Full variable domain (remainder filled in from reference TRBV19 and TRBJ1-5): DGGITQSPKYLFRKEGQNVTLSCEQNLNHDAMYWYRQDPGQGLRLIYYSQIVNDFQKGDIAEGYSVSREKKESFPLTVTSAQKNPTAFYLCASSPPKSGMGNQPQHFGDGTRLSIL.

Worth noting for this clone: Other nucleotide sequences from this sample produce the same CDR3. The chain couples TRBV2 to TRBJ1-1; no firm D call. This CDR3 region has 13 residues. Trimming shortened V by 2 bases and J by 1 base, and 5 bases separated the two germline ends. CDR1 and CDR2 from the germline V gene are SNHLY and FYNNEI. The chain's CDR3 is CASSELENTEAFF. CDR3 sequence (DNA): TGTGCCAGCAGTGAATTGGAGAACACTGAAGCTTTCTTT.

The chain recombines TRBV6-5 with TRBJ1-2; D call uncertain. CDR1 is MNHEY and CDR2 is SVGAGI in the germline V gene. This CDR3 is built from 14 residues. V dropped 2 bases and J dropped 6 bases, with 13 bases sitting between them. The CDR3 sequence: CASSYGQERDGYTF. In DNA form, the CDR3 reads TGTGCCAGCAGTTACGGGCAGGAGCGGGATGGCTACACCTTC.

This chain joins TRBV19 and TRBJ1-5; no clear D. Germline CDR1 reads LNHDA; CDR2 reads SQIVND (reference sequence). The CDR3 is 14 residues long. The V end was cut by 5 bases, the J end by 5 bases, with 13 bases between. The CDR3 is CASSSRHPYQPQHF. In DNA, the CDR3 is TGTGCCAGTAGTTCAAGACACCCTTATCAGCCCCAGCATTTT.

The chain combines TRBV5-4 with TRBJ2-2; D is unresolved. This CDR3 is built from 14 residues. Germline V CDR1 and CDR2: SGHNT, YYREEE (reference sequence). The V end was cut by 2 bases, the J end by 2 bases, with 7 bases between. CDR3: CASSFIGNTGELFF. The DNA of the CDR3 is TGTGCCAGCAGCTTCATCGGTAACACCGGGGAGCTGTTTTTT.

The chain carries TRBV5-1 and TRBJ1-1; no firm D call. The germline V gene encodes CDR1 SGHRS and CDR2 YFSETQ. The CDR3 length is 15 residues. Trimming took off 2 bases at V and 1 base at J, with 12 bases between the two ends. In DNA, the CDR3 is TGCGCCAGCAGCTTTCGACGGGCCTCGAACACTGAAGCTTTCTTT. Protein: CASSFRRASNTEAFF.

The chain has TRBV2 and TRBJ1-4, with D perhaps matching TRBD1 (5 bases). The CDR3 contains 15 residues. Germline-derived CDR1 and CDR2 are SNHLY and FYNNEI. V dropped 7 bases and J dropped 0 bases, with 12 bases sitting between them. Here the CDR3 reads CASKIRGTTNEKLFF. Written as DNA, the CDR3 is TGTGCCAGCAAGATAAGGGGAACAACTAATGAAAAACTGTTTTTT.

The chain joins TRBV18 to TRBJ2-2; TRBD2 is a possible D gene (6 bases). This CDR3 spans 16 amino acids. From germline, CDR1 is KGHSH and CDR2 LQKENI. Trimming pared 1 base from V and 1 base from J, leaving 10 bases between. The CDR3 nucleotides are TGTGCCAGCTCACCACAATCGACTAGGAACACCGGGGAGCTGTTTTTT. Amino acid sequence: CASSPQSTRNTGELFF. The full variable domain, in which reference TRBV18 and TRBJ2-2 provide the parts outside the CDR3, is NAGVMQNPRHLVRRRGQEARLRCSPMKGHSHVYWYRQLPEEGLKFMVYLQKENIIDESGMPKERFSAEFPKEGPSILRIQQVVRGDSAAYFCASSPQSTRNTGELFFGEGSRLTVL.

This chain links TRBV7-9 with TRBJ1-1; 8 nucleotides align to TRBD1. In germline, CDR1 is SEHNR, CDR2 FQNEAQ (reference sequence). The ends lost 5 bases at V and 1 base at J; junction bases unmatched: 3. This CDR3 has 14 amino acids. The CDR3 protein is CASSPTGANTEAFF. DNA for the CDR3: TGTGCCAGCAGCCCGACAGGGGCGAACACTGAAGCTTTCTTT.

The gene calls are TRBV4-1 and TRBJ2-7, with D possibly TRBD1 on 5 matching bases. V lost 0 bases and J lost 3, with 15 bases in between. Germline values: CDR1 MGHRA, CDR2 YSYEKL. The CDR3 is 16 amino acids. The CDR3 sequence: CASSQDGAGRVYEQYF. As DNA, the CDR3 is TGCGCCAGCAGCCAAGATGGGGCAGGGCGAGTCTACGAGCAGTACTTC.

This chain connects TRBV6-5 to TRBJ1-1; 7 nucleotides match TRBD1. The germline V gene encodes CDR1 MNHEY and CDR2 SVGAGI. The CDR3 length is 14 residues. J lost 3 bases, V lost 7 bases, and 8 bases had no gene match. The CDR3 DNA is TGTGCCAGCAATGTACAGGGGACACACACTGAAGCTTTCTTT. Its translation is CASNVQGTHTEAFF.

The chain combines TRBV6-4 with TRBJ2-5; 8 bases match TRBD2. The CDR3 is made up of 14 amino acids. Unmatched junction bases numbered 1, after V lost 4 bases and J lost 0 bases. Germline V gene data show CDR1 as MRHNA and CDR2 as SNTAGT. The CDR3 loop reads CASSALADQETQYF. Written as DNA, the CDR3 is TGTGCCAGCAGTGCACTAGCGGACCAAGAGACCCAGTACTTC.

The chain has TRBV3-1 (or the pseudogene TRBV3-2) and TRBJ2-7, with 11 bases identical to TRBD2. Germline loops: CDR1 LGHDT, CDR2 YNNKEL (reference sequence). The CDR3 spans 14 residues. V lost 4 bases to trimming and J lost 5 bases; unmatched junction nucleotides: 4. The CDR3 sequence is CASSRSGRANEQYF. CDR3 DNA: TGTGCCAGCAGCCGTAGCGGGAGGGCTAACGAGCAGTACTTC.

This chain connects TRBV3-1 (or the pseudogene TRBV3-2) to TRBJ1-1; no clear D gene. The CDR3 is 12 residues long. Germline V lookup: CDR1 LGHDT, CDR2 YNNKEL (reference sequence). V was pared by 4 bases and J by 4 bases, with 7 bases between. The CDR3 nucleotides are TGTGCCAGCAGCCTTGTGGGCACTGAAGCTTTCTTT. Protein product: CASSLVGTEAFF.

This chain joins TRBV7-9 and TRBJ1-2, with 8 bases aligning to TRBD1. This CDR3 contains 14 residues. Germline assignment: CDR1 SEHNR and CDR2 FQNEAQ (reference sequence). V lost 1 base and J lost 7; bases outside the gene matches: 5. The chain's CDR3 is CASSLVETGAGYTF. CDR3 nucleotides: TGTGCCAGCAGCTTAGTGGAGACAGGGGCTGGCTACACCTTC.

DNA of the CDR3: TGTGCCAGCAGCCAAACAGGGGGCGCAGGGTTATACAATGAGCAGTTCTTC. It translates to CASSQTGGAGLYNEQFF. V is TRBV5-6 and J is TRBJ2-1; the match to TRBD1 covers 9 bases. Trimming removed 4 bases from V and 4 bases from J; junction bases left unmatched: 12. Germline V CDR1 and CDR2: SGHDT, YYEEEE. This CDR3 contains 17 residues.

The sample holds a few counts of this clone. The chain has TRBV11-3 and TRBJ1-1, with D unclear. This CDR3 is built from 14 residues. V was pared by 2 bases and J by 4 bases, with 11 bases between. Germline CDR1 reads SGHNT; CDR2 reads YENEEA. As DNA, the CDR3 is TGTGCCAGCAGCTTATCACCCCGGGGCACTGAAGCTTTCTTT. Translated: CASSLSPRGTEAFF. Looking up the rest from reference TRBV11-3 and TRBJ1-1 gives the full variable domain: EAGVVQSPRYKIIEKKQPVAFWCNPISGHNTLYWYLQNLGQGPELLIRYENEEAVDDSQLPKDRFSAERLKGVDSTLKIQPAELGDSAVYLCASSLSPRGTEAFFGQGTRLTVV.

CDR3 residues: CASGGQSTYEQYF. The CDR3 nucleotides read TGCGCCAGCGGGGGGCAGTCAACCTACGAGCAGTACTTC. The rearrangement uses TRBV5-1 and TRBJ2-7, with D perhaps matching TRBD1 or TRBD2 (6 bases each). The V end lost 7 bases, the J end lost 2 bases, and 13 bases lay between the germline ends. In germline, CDR1 is SGHRS, CDR2 YFSETQ. This CDR3 is built from 13 residues.